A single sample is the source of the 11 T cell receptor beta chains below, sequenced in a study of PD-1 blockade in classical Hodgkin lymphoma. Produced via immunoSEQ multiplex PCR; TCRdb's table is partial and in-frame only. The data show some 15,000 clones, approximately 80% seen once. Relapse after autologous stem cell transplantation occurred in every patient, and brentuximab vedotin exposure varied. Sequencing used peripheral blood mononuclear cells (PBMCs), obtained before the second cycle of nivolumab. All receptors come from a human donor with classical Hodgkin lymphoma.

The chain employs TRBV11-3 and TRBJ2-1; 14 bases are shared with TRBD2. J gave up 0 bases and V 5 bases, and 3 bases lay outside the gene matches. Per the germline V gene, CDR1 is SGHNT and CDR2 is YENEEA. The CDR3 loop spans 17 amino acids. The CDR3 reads CASSRTSGGHSYNEQFF. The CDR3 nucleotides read TGTGCCAGCAGCCGGACTAGCGGGGGGCACTCCTACAATGAGCAGTTCTTC. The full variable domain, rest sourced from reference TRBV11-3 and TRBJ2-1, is EAGVVQSPRYKIIEKKQPVAFWCNPISGHNTLYWYLQNLGQGPELLIRYENEEAVDDSQLPKDRFSAERLKGVDSTLKIQPAELGDSAVYLCASSRTSGGHSYNEQFFGPGTRLTVL.

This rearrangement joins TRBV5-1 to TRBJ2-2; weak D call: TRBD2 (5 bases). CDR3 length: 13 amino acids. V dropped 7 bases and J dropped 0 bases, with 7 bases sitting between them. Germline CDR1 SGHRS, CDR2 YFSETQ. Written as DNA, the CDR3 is TGCGCCAGCGAACTAGCGAACACCGGGGAGCTGTTTTTT. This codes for CASELANTGELFF.

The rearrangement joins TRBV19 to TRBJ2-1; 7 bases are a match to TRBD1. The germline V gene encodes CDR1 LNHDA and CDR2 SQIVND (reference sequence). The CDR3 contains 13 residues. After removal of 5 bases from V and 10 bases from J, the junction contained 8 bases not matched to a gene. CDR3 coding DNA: TGTGCCAGTAGTGCGTTGACAGGGCGGGAGCAGTTCTTC. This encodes CASSALTGREQFF.

CDR3 protein: CASSQSPRVQPQHF. The CDR3, as DNA: TGCGCCAGCAGTCAATCTCCCAGGGTCCAGCCCCAGCATTTT. This rearrangement joins TRBV23-1 to TRBJ1-5, with D possibly being TRBD1 (5 bases). TRBV23-1 is placed among ORFs of uncertain function. This CDR3 has 14 amino acids. V lost 0 bases, J lost 7 bases, and 10 bases lay in between.

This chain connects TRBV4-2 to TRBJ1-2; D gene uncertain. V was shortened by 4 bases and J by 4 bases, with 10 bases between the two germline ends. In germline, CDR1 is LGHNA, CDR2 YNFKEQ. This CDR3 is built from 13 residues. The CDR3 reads CASSPDLTYGYTF. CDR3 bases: TGTGCCAGCAGCCCAGACCTTACCTATGGCTACACCTTC.

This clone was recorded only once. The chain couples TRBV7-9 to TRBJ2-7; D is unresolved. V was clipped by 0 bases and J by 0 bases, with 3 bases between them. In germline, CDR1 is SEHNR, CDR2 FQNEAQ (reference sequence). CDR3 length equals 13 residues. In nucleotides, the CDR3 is TGTGCCAGCAGCTTAGCGCTCTCCTACGAGCAGTACTTC. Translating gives CASSLALSYEQYF. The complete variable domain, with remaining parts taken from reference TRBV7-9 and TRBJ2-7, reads DTGVSQNPRHKITKRGQNVTFRCDPISEHNRLYWYRQTLGQGPEFLTYFQNEAQLEKSRLLSDRFSAERPKGSFSTLEIQRTEQGDSAMYLCASSLALSYEQYFGPGTRLTVT.

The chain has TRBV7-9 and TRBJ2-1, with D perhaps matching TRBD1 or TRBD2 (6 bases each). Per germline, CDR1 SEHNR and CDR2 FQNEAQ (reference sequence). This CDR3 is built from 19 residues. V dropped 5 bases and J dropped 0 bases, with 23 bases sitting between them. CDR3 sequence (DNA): TGTGCCAGCAGCCCATCGCCGACAAGGGGGGAGAGCTCCTACAATGAGCAGTTCTTC. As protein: CASSPSPTRGESSYNEQFF. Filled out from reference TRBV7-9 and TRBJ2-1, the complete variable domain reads DTGVSQNPRHKITKRGQNVTFRCDPISEHNRLYWYRQTLGQGPEFLTYFQNEAQLEKSRLLSDRFSAERPKGSFSTLEIQRTEQGDSAMYLCASSPSPTRGESSYNEQFFGPGTRLTVL.

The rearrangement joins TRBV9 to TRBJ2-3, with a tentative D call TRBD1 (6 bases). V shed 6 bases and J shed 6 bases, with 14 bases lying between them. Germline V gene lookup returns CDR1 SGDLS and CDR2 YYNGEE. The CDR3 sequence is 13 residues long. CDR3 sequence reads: CASTLGGEDTQYF. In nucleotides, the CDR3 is TGTGCCAGCACCCTAGGGGGAGAGGATACGCAGTATTTT.

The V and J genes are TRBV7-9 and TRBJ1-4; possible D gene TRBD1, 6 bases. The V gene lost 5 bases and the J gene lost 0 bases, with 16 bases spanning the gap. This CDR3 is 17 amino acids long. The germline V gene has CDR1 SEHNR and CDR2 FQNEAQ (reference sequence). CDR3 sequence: CASSTSPGAATNEKLFF. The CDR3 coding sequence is TGTGCCAGCAGCACTTCCCCGGGGGCTGCAACTAATGAAAAACTGTTTTTT.

CDR3 protein: CASSGSTPYNSPLHF. In DNA, the CDR3 is TGTGCCAGCAGTGGGTCGACACCTTATAATTCACCCCTCCACTTT. V and J are TRBV5-5 and TRBJ1-6, with D hard to call. Trimming removed 5 bases at V and 4 bases at J, with 13 bases between. The CDR3 consists of 15 residues. In germline, CDR1 is SGHKS, CDR2 YYEKEE (reference sequence).

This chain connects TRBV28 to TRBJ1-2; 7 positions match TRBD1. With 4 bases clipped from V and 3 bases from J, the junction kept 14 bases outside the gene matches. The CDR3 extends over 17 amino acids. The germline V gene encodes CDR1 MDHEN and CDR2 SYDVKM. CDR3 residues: CASSSHLSQGVDYGYTF. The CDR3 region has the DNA TGTGCCAGCAGTTCTCATCTTTCCCAGGGGGTAGACTATGGCTACACCTTC.